Following are 15 T cell receptor beta chains from one sample sequenced in a study of T cell repertoires in cytomegalovirus infection. Via MiXCR, TCRdb re-called the reads, giving one row per CDR3 protein. The repertoire has 200,000 to 300,000 distinct CDR3 sequences, roughly 10% of them found once; the top ten carry approximately 16%. The sequenced sample consisted of PBMCs. The receptors were sampled from a human donor in good health (CMV status not recorded). Some clones in this sample may be carry-over from other donors' samples.

This clonotype appeared many times. CDR3 loop: CASSLGLAASTDTQYF. CDR3 in DNA: TGCGCCAGCAGCCTCGGACTAGCCGCTAGCACAGATACGCAGTATTTT. The gene calls are TRBV10-2 and TRBJ2-3, with 8 bases lining up with TRBD2. The CDR3 runs to 16 residues. The germline V gene has CDR1 WSHSY and CDR2 SAAADI. After removal of 6 bases from V and 0 bases from J, the junction contained 8 bases not matched to a gene.

This clonotype was observed a handful of times. J is TRBJ2-7 and V is TRBV20-1, with a tentative D call TRBD1 (6 bases). Germline CDR1 reads DFQATT; CDR2 reads SNEGSKA (reference sequence). The CDR3 loop spans 11 amino acids. The germline V and J ends were trimmed by 5 bases and 7 bases, with 12 bases remaining between them. The CDR3 reads CSAAYRAEQYF. The DNA for the CDR3 is TGCAGTGCTGCCTACAGGGCGGAGCAGTACTTC.

This clonotype was observed many times. The chain employs TRBV7-6 and TRBJ1-1; D gene ambiguous. The CDR3 has 14 residues. Between the trimmed V and J ends, which lost 5 bases and 1 base, there was a span of 11 bases. Germline V gene lookup returns CDR1 SGHVS and CDR2 FNYEAQ. The CDR3 coding sequence is TGTGCCAGCAGCCCCCTGGGCACGAACACTGAAGCTTTCTTT. It is translated as CASSPLGTNTEAFF. The full variable domain, in which reference TRBV7-6 and TRBJ1-1 provide the parts outside the CDR3, is GAGVSQSPRYKVTKRGQDVALRCDPISGHVSLYWYRQALGQGPEFLTYFNYEAQQDKSGLPNDRFSAERPEGSISTLTIQRTEQRDSAMYRCASSPLGTNTEAFFGQGTRLTVV.

The sample holds many counts of this clonotype. The rearrangement uses TRBV7-9 and TRBJ2-1, with D unclear. Germline V gene data show CDR1 as SEHNR and CDR2 as FQNEAQ (reference sequence). The V and J ends lost 5 bases and 8 bases respectively, with 19 bases between them. The CDR3 contains 15 residues. This CDR3 reads CASSPRGPGFDEQFF. Written as DNA, the CDR3 is TGTGCCAGCAGCCCCCGCGGCCCCGGGTTCGATGAGCAGTTCTTC.

Ten or more counts support this clonotype. This CDR3 is CASSGQGNYGYTF. As DNA, the CDR3 is TGTGCCAGCAGCGGACAGGGCAACTATGGCTACACCTTC. The chain carries TRBV12-3 or TRBV12-4 and TRBJ1-2; TRBD1 matches 8 bases. The CDR3 covers 13 residues. V shed 6 bases, J shed 2 bases, and the junction held 2 bases outside the gene matches.

The V gene is TRBV12-3 or TRBV12-4, the J gene TRBJ1-4; TRBD1 matches 8 bases. The CDR3 sequence is 16 residues long. V lost 5 bases to trimming and J lost 6 bases; unmatched junction nucleotides: 11. The DNA of the CDR3 is TGTGCCAGCAGTCAAAGCAGGGGGCGGATAGATGAAAAACTGTTTTTT. Translated: CASSQSRGRIDEKLFF.

This clonotype was counted many times. The chain links TRBV7-2 to TRBJ2-2; unclear D gene. Germline CDR1 and CDR2: SGHTA and FQGNSA. The ends were cut back, 2 bases at V and 1 base at J, with 5 bases in the middle. The CDR3 runs 14 residues. CDR3 DNA: TGTGCCAGCAGCTTAAAGAAGAACACCGGGGAGCTGTTTTTT. Translating it yields CASSLKKNTGELFF.

The sample holds many counts of this clonotype. The gene calls are TRBV7-2 and TRBJ1-5; weak D call: TRBD1 (5 bases). Looked up from germline, CDR1 is SGHTA and CDR2 is FQGNSA. Trimming took off 5 bases at V and 0 bases at J, with 17 bases between the two ends. The CDR3 sequence is 17 residues long. CDR3 DNA: TGTGCCAGCAGCCCTGGGTGGGGGGAAGGTAGCAATCAGCCCCAGCATTTT. Encoded protein: CASSPGWGEGSNQPQHF.

The chain links TRBV18 to TRBJ2-4; D uncertain. Trimming pared 1 base from V and 0 bases from J, leaving 7 bases between. Germline V lookup: CDR1 KGHSH, CDR2 LQKENI. The CDR3 is made up of 15 amino acids. CDR3 loop: CASSPRGGAKNIQYF. For the CDR3, the DNA is TGTGCCAGCTCACCACGAGGTGGAGCCAAAAACATTCAGTACTTC.

This clonotype was observed at least ten times. The V and J genes are TRBV7-2 and TRBJ2-7; TRBD1 aligns across 9 bases. CDR1 and CDR2 (germline): SGHTA, FQGNSA. This CDR3 contains 12 residues. V shed 8 bases and J 6 bases; nucleotides not matched to a gene: 5. CDR3 nucleotide sequence: TGTGCCAGCGTACAGGGGGCAGGCGAGCAGTACTTC. This codes for CASVQGAGEQYF.

This clonotype was counted at least ten times. The gene calls are TRBV6-6 and TRBJ2-5, with D maybe TRBD2 (6 bases). In germline, CDR1 is MNHNY, CDR2 SVGAGI (reference sequence). Trimming took 10 bases from V and 5 from J, leaving 26 bases between them. The CDR3 runs 16 residues. The CDR3 is CATKSPWGDLAETQYF. CDR3 in DNA: TGTGCCACCAAATCCCCCTGGGGGGATCTCGCGGAGACCCAGTACTTC.

The sample holds a few counts of this clonotype. The V call is TRBV5-1, the J call TRBJ1-1; D gene uncertain. CDR3 length: 16 amino acids. V gave up 0 bases and J gave up 0 bases, with 12 bases separating them. From germline, CDR1 is SGHRS and CDR2 YFSETQ. The CDR3 DNA reads TGCGCCAGCAGCTTGGACGGAGATCTAATGAACACTGAAGCTTTCTTT. Its translation is CASSLDGDLMNTEAFF.

This clonotype has a handful of counts. V is TRBV28 and J is TRBJ2-1; a possible D gene is TRBD2 (7 bases). Between the trimmed V and J ends, which lost 1 base and 5 bases, there was a span of 21 bases. This CDR3 spans 18 amino acids. Germline lookup yields CDR1 MDHEN and CDR2 SYDVKM. The CDR3 here is CASSLSGRGANGHNEQFF. CDR3 nucleotide sequence: TGTGCCAGCAGTTTATCGGGACGGGGGGCGAACGGACACAATGAGCAGTTCTTC.

There are many counts of this clonotype. The chain links TRBV7-8 to TRBJ1-2; possible D gene TRBD1, 5 bases. The CDR3 contains 16 residues. Trimming shortened V by 1 base and J by 5 bases, and 17 bases separated the two germline ends. Germline V CDR1 and CDR2: SGHVS, FQNEAQ. The CDR3 region is CASSLVTAGGTYGYTF. The CDR3 DNA reads TGTGCCAGCAGCTTAGTGACGGCCGGGGGGACTTATGGCTACACCTTC.

This clonotype was counted a few times. The rearrangement joins TRBV7-3 to TRBJ2-5; a possible D gene is TRBD1 (6 bases). This CDR3 comprises 13 residues. Germline CDR1 reads SGHTA; CDR2 reads FQGTGA. Trimming cost V 4 bases and J 9 bases, with 15 bases left between them. The DNA for the CDR3 is TGTGCCAGCAGCTCAGGTCCCACAGGGTCCCAGTACTTC. It codes for CASSSGPTGSQYF.